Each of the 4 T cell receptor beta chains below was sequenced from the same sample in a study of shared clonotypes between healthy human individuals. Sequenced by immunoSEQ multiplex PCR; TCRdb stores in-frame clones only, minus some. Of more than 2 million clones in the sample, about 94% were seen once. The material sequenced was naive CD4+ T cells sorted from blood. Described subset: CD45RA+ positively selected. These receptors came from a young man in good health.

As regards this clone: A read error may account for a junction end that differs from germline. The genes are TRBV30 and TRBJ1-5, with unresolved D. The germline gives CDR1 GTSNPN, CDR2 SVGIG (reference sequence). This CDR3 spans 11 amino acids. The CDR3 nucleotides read TGTGCCTGGAGTATTGGTCAGGCCCAGCATTTT. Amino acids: CAWSIGQAQHF.

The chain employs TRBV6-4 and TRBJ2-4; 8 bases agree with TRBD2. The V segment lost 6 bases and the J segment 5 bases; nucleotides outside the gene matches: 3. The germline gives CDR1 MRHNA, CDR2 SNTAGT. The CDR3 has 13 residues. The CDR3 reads CASSPGGENIQYF. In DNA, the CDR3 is TGTGCCAGCAGCCCCGGGGGGGAAAACATTCAGTACTTC.

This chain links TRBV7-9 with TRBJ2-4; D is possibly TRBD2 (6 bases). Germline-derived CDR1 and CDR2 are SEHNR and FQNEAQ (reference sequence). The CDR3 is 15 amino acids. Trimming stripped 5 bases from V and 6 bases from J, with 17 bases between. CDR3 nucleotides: TGTGCCAGCAGCGCGTCCGGGACTTTGGGAAACATTCAGTACTTC. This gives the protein CASSASGTLGNIQYF. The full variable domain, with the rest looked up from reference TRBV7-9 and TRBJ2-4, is DTGVSQNPRHKITKRGQNVTFRCDPISEHNRLYWYRQTLGQGPEFLTYFQNEAQLEKSRLLSDRFSAERPKGSFSTLEIQRTEQGDSAMYLCASSASGTLGNIQYFGAGTRLSVL.

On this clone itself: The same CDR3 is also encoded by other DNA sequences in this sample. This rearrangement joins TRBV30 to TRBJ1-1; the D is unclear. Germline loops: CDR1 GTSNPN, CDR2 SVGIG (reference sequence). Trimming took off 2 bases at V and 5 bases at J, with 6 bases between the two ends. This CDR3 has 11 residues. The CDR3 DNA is TGTGCCTGGAGTCGGTGGACTGAAGCTTTCTTT. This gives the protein CAWSRWTEAFF.